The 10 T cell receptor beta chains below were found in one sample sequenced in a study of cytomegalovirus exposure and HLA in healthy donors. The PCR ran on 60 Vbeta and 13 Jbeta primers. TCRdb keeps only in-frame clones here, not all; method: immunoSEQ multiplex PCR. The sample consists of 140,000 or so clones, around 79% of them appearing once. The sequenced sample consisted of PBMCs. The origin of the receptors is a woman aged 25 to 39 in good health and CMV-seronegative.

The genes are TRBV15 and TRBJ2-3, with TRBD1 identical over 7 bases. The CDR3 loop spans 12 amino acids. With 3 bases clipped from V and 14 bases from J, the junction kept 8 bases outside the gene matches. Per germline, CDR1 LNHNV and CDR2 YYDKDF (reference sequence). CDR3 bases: TGTGCCACCAGCAGGATGGACAGGATTTCGTATTTT. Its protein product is CATSRMDRISYF.

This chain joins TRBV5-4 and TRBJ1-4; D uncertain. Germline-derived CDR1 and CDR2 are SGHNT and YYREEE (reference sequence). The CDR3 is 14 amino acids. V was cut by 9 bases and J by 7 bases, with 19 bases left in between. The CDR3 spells CATRAGGELEKLFF. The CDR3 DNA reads TGTGCCACCCGAGCGGGTGGGGAACTTGAAAAACTGTTTTTT.

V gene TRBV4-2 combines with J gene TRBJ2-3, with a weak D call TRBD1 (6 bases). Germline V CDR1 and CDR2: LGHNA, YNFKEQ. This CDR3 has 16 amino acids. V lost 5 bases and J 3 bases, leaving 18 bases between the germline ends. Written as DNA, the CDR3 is TGTGCCAGCAGCGGGGATCCAAACCAGGGGACAGATACGCAGTATTTT. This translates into CASSGDPNQGTDTQYF.

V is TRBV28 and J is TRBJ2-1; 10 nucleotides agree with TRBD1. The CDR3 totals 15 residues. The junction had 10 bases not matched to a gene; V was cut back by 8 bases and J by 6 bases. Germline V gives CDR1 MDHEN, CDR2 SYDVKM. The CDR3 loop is CASYETGTGANEQFF. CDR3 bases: TGTGCCAGCTATGAGACCGGGACAGGGGCCAATGAGCAGTTCTTC.

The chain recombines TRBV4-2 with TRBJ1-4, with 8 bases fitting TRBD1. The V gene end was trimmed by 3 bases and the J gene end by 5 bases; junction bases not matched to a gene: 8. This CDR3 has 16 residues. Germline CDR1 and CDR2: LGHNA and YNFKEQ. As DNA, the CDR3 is TGTGCCAGCAGCCAGGAGCTTGACAGGGGAAATGAAAAACTGTTTTTT. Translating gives CASSQELDRGNEKLFF.

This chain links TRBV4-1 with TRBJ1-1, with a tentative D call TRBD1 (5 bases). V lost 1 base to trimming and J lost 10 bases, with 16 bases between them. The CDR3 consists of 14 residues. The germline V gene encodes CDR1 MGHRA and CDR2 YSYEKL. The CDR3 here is CASSQGGDRWGAFF. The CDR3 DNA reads TGCGCCAGCAGCCAAGGCGGGGACCGCTGGGGAGCTTTCTTT.

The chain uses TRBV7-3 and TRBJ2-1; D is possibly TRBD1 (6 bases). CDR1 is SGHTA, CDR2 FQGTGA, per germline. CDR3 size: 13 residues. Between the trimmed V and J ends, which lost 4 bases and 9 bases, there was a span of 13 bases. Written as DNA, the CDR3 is TGTGCCAGCAGCTCCGGTGGGGGCTTTGAGCAGTTCTTC. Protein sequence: CASSSGGGFEQFF.

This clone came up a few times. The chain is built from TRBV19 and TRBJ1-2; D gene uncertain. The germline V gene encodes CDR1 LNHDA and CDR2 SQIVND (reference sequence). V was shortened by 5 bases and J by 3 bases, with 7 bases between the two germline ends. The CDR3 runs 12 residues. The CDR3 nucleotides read TGTGCCAGTAGTTCAGTGGACTATGGCTACACCTTC. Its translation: CASSSVDYGYTF.

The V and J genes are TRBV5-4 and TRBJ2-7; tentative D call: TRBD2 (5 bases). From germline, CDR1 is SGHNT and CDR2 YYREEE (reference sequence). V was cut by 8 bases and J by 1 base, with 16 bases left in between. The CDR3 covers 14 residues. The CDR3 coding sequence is TGTGCCAGTAGAGAGGGCCTCGGATCCTACGAGCAGTACTTC. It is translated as CASREGLGSYEQYF.

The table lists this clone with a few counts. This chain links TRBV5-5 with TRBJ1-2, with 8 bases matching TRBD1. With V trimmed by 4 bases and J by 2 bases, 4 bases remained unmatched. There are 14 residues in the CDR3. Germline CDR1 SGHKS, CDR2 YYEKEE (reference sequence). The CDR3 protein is CASSGRTGNYGYTF. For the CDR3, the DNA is TGTGCCAGCAGCGGGAGGACAGGGAACTATGGCTACACCTTC.